This T cell receptor beta chain was observed in a study of blood T cell repertoires in COVID-19. Generated by immunoSEQ multiplex PCR, the TCRdb table keeps only in-frame clones and is missing some. This sample has 290,000 or so clones, with about nine tenths found just once. The sample consisted of peripheral blood. This TCR came from a man between 18 and 29 years old with active or convalescent COVID-19.

The CDR3 DNA reads TGCGCCAGCAGTCAAACTAGCGGGAGGTCCTACGAGCAGTACTTC. Translation gives CASSQTSGRSYEQYF. This chain uses TRBV23-1 with TRBJ2-7, with 12 bases identical to TRBD2. TRBV23-1 is an ORF, with its function uncertain. The CDR3 is 15 amino acids. J gave up 1 base and V 2 bases, and 0 bases lay outside the gene matches.